The 6 T cell receptor beta chains in this list originate from one sample, sequenced in a study of control samples from healthy donors and cancer patients. Only in-frame clones appear in the TCRdb table, and some are missing; sequencing was by immunoSEQ multiplex PCR. This table holds fewer than 110,000 clones, roughly 89% found once. Sequences were obtained from blood. Every receptor here comes from a man aged 25-40 years in good health.

The chain recombines TRBV7-6 with TRBJ2-5; D ambiguous. Germline V gives CDR1 SGHVS, CDR2 FNYEAQ. The CDR3 runs to 16 residues. V shed 5 bases and J shed 0 bases, with 16 bases lying between them. The CDR3 spells CASSGASLAHQETQYF. As DNA, the CDR3 is TGTGCCAGCAGCGGCGCCTCTCTCGCCCACCAAGAGACCCAGTACTTC.

The chain is built from TRBV6-5 and TRBJ1-1; the match to TRBD1 covers 11 bases. This CDR3 comprises 15 residues. Losses at the gene ends were 6 bases for V and 11 bases for J; bases not matched to a gene: 14. Germline CDR1 is MNHEY and CDR2 is SVGAGI. CDR3 region: CASSSPGTGGLRAFF. CDR3 sequence (DNA): TGTGCCAGCAGCAGCCCGGGGACAGGGGGACTTCGGGCTTTCTTT.

This clone has just a few counts. DNA of the CDR3: TGTGCCAGCAGCACGGGGACCGGGGAGCTGTTTTTT. Protein sequence: CASSTGTGELFF. This chain connects TRBV6-5 to TRBJ2-2, with TRBD2 as a possible D gene (5 bases). CDR1 and CDR2 (germline): MNHEY, SVGAGI. This CDR3 contains 12 residues. V was cut by 6 bases and J by 5 bases, with 7 bases left in between.

The V gene is TRBV11-2, the J gene TRBJ1-1, with a possible D match to TRBD1 (5 bases). The germline V and J ends were trimmed by 5 bases and 4 bases, with 11 bases remaining between them. The CDR3 extends over 13 amino acids. CDR1 is SGHAT, CDR2 FQNNGV, per germline. Here the CDR3 reads CASSLQGSTEAFF. CDR3 in DNA: TGTGCCAGCAGCCTTCAGGGTAGCACTGAAGCTTTCTTT.

The J gene is TRBJ1-6, the V gene TRBV2; D gene unclear. The CDR3 is 13 residues long. V lost 7 bases and J lost 7, with 11 bases in between. Germline V gene sequence: CDR1 SNHLY, CDR2 FYNNEI. In DNA form, the CDR3 reads TGTGCCAGCACAATCGGTCCAAATTCACCCCTCCACTTT. This translates into CASTIGPNSPLHF.

The chain recombines TRBV28 with TRBJ1-6; tentatively, D is TRBD1 (5 bases). V dropped 6 bases and J dropped 8 bases, with 14 bases sitting between them. The CDR3 extends over 14 amino acids. Germline-derived CDR1 and CDR2 are MDHEN and SYDVKM. The CDR3 loop reads CASSAGTDYSPLHF. The CDR3 bases are TGTGCCAGCAGCGCCGGGACGGACTATTCACCCCTCCACTTT.